This T cell receptor (beta chain) was identified in a study of T cell repertoires in cytomegalovirus infection (dated by TCRdb to about 2019). About the full investigation: Donor HLA type was relevant to the analysis, as public TCR beta signatures indicated carriage of CMV infection together with the matching HLA type.

Summary of the overall study and its limitations: The ex vivo response was dominated by HLA-C-restricted CMV-specific TCR beta clonotypes, which also provided the single most frequent clonotype in two of eight donors. Carriers of CMV infection plus the relevant HLA type were discriminated by the cumulative frequency of public TCR beta family members in the study cohort and in an independent 352-donor cohort.

Reads for this sample came from an Illumina HiSeq 1500. In TCRdb, the public reads were trimmed at Q25 with fastp and aligned with MiXCR, with productive beta chains retained. Each CDR3 protein gets just one entry, which takes the most common genes and DNA from the rows behind it. The sample table holds roughly 230,000 distinct CDR3 sequences, of which about 12% were seen once. Roughly 1.7% of the sample rests with the top ten. Regarding this clonotype: Its antigen remains unidentified. Within one base of it there is no much larger clone, and no base qualities were kept.

This TCR was sampled from a human donor in good health (CMV status not recorded). Some clones in this sample may be carry-over from other donors' samples. Sequenced sample: PBMCs.

The CDR3 reads CSAERPDHNEQFF. The bases are TGCAGTGCAGAGAGACCGGACCACAATGAGCAGTTCTTC. Here the chain combines TRBV20-1 and TRBJ2-1, with no confidently assigned D gene. There are 13 amino acids in the CDR3, from cysteine to phenylalanine inclusive. The entry retains the CDR3 DNA only, 39 bases that are in frame from base 1. In the germline V gene (reference sequence), CDR1 corresponds to DFQATT and CDR2 to SNEGSKA. V and J are truncated by 6 bases and 5 bases respectively, leaving an intervening sequence of 14 bases.